The following is a TCR beta chain sequence with its context. Additional DNA sequences in this sample encode the identical CDR3. The germline CDR1 and CDR2 sequences are SGHNT and YYREEE (reference sequence). The V end was cut by 1 base, the J end by 3 bases, with 7 bases between. This CDR3 has 13 residues. Sequenced by immunoSEQ multiplex PCR; TCRdb stores in-frame clones only, minus some. The table lists roughly 200,000 clones, approximately 86% of them singletons. The sample is drawn from a study of blood T cell repertoires in COVID-19. Cohorts were determined from participant-reported clinical history.

This sequence originates from a woman aged 30 to 39 who had been exposed to COVID-19. This chain links TRBV5-4 with TRBJ1-2, with D perhaps matching TRBD1 (5 bases). The source material was PBMCs or T cells enriched from blood (not recorded which). In DNA, the CDR3 is TGTGCCAGCAGCTTGACAGGCGACTATGGCTACACCTTC. Translated: CASSLTGDYGYTF.